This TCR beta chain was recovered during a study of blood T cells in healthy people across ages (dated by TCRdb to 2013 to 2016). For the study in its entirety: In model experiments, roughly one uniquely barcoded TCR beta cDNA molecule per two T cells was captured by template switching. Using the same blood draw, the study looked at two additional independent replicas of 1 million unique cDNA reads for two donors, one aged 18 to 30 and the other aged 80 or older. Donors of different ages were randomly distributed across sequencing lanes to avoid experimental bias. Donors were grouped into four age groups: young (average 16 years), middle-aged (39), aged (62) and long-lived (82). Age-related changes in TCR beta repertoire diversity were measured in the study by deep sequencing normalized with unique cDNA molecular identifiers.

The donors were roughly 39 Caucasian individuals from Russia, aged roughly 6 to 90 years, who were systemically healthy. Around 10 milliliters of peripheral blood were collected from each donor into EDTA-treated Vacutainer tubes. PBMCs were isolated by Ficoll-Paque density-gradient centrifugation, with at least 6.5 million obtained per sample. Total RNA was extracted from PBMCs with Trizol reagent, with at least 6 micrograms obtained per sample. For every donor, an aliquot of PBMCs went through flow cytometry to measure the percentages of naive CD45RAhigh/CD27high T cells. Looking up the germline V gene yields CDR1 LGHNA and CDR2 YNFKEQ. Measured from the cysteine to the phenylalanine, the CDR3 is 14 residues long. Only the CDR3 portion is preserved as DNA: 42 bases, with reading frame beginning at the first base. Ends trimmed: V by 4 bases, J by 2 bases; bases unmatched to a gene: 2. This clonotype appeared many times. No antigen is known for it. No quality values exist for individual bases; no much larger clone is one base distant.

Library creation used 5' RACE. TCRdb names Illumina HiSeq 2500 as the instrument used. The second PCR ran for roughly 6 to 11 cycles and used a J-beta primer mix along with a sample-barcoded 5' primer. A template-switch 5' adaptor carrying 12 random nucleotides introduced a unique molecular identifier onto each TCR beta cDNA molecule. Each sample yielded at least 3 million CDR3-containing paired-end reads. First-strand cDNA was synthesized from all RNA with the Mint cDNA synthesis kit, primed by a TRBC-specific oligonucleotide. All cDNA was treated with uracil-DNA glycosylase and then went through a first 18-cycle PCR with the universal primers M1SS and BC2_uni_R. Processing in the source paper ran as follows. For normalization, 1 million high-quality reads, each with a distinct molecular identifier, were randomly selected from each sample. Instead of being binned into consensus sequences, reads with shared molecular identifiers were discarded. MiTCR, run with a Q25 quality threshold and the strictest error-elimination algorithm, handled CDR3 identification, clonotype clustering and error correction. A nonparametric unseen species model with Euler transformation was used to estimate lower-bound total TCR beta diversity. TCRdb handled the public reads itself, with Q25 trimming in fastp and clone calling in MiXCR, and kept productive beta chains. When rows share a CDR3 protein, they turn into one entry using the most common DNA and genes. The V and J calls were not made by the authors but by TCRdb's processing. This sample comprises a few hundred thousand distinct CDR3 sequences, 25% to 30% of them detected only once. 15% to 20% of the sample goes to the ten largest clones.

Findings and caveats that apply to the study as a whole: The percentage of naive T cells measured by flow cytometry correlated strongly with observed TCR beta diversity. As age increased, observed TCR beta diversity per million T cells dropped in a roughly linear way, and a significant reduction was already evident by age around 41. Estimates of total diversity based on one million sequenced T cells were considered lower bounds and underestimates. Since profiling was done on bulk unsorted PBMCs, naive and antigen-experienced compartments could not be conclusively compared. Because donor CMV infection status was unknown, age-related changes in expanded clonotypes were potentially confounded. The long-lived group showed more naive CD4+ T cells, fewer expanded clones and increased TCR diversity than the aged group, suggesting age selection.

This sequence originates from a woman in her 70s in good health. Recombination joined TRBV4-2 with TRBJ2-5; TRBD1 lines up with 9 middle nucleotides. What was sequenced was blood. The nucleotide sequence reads TGTGCCAGCAGCCGTGGACAGGGGCAAGAGACCCAGTACTTC. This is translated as CASSRGQGQETQYF.